These 28 T cell receptor beta chains were all obtained from the same sample, sequenced in a study of a mutant IDH1 vaccine in newly diagnosed glioma. No antigens are known for them. Generated by immunoSEQ multiplex PCR, the TCRdb table keeps only in-frame clones and is missing some. Found here are under 150,000 clones, under 90% of them singletons; the top ten hold 0.5% to 0.65%. Time point given: week 11, during vaccination. Each vaccine dose was 300 ug of mutant IDH1 20-mer peptide, with topical imiquimod. This material consisted of PBMCs, taken from a glioma patient whose treatment included an IDH1 peptide vaccine. Receptor source: a woman aged 50 to 60 with glioma.

The rearrangement links TRBV10-1 to TRBJ2-7; TRBD1 matches 9 bases. Looked up from germline, CDR1 is WNHNN and CDR2 is SYGVQD (reference sequence). The CDR3 runs to 14 residues. Losses at the gene ends were 6 bases for V and 6 bases for J; bases not matched to a gene: 9. This CDR3 reads CASSQGGQGGEQYF. In DNA form, the CDR3 reads TGCGCCAGCAGCCAGGGGGGACAGGGAGGCGAGCAGTACTTC.

The chain has TRBV6-6 and TRBJ1-1; tentative D call: TRBD1 (5 bases). Germline V gene lookup returns CDR1 MNHNY and CDR2 SVGAGI (reference sequence). The length of the CDR3 is 15 residues. The germline V and J ends were trimmed by 6 bases and 0 bases, with 14 bases remaining between them. The CDR3 DNA follows: TGTGCCAGCAGACAGGTGGCTTTATTGAACACTGAAGCTTTCTTT. This codes for CASRQVALLNTEAFF.

This chain uses TRBV5-8 with TRBJ1-5, with D uncertain. The ends were cut back, 4 bases at V and 1 base at J, with 15 bases in the middle. Germline CDR1 is SGHTS and CDR2 is YDEGEE. CDR3 size: 16 residues. The CDR3 DNA sequence: TGTGCCAGCAGCCGCCGGTTGGGGAGGAGCAATCAGCCCCAGCATTTT. This encodes CASSRRLGRSNQPQHF.

The genes are TRBV5-4 and TRBJ2-2; D is possibly TRBD2 (6 bases). The V gene lost 0 bases and the J gene lost 1 base, with 7 bases spanning the gap. Germline V gives CDR1 SGHNT, CDR2 YYREEE (reference sequence). The length of the CDR3 is 15 residues. The CDR3 nucleotides read TGTGCCAGCAGCTTGGGTAGCGGGAACACCGGGGAGCTGTTTTTT. It translates to CASSLGSGNTGELFF.

This clone appeared a single time. This chain links TRBV9 with TRBJ2-1; 12 bases agree with TRBD2. V shed 5 bases, J shed 8 bases, and the junction held 5 bases outside the gene matches. Germline CDR1 SGDLS, CDR2 YYNGEE. CDR3 length: 14 residues. The CDR3 region is CASRSSGRGYEQFF. The CDR3 DNA reads TGTGCCAGCAGGTCTAGCGGGAGGGGCTATGAGCAGTTCTTC.

V gene TRBV5-1 combines with J gene TRBJ1-5, with D possibly being TRBD1 (6 bases). Germline CDR1 reads SGHRS; CDR2 reads YFSETQ. There are 15 residues in the CDR3. Trimming cost V 0 bases and J 2 bases, with 9 bases left between them. The CDR3 here is CASSLEGGRNQPQHF. CDR3 sequence (DNA): TGCGCCAGCAGCTTGGAGGGGGGGCGCAATCAGCCCCAGCATTTT.

The CDR3 region is CASSVTRDHNEQFF. The CDR3 DNA is TGTGCCAGCAGCGTAACCCGGGACCACAATGAGCAGTTCTTC. The chain joins TRBV7-9 to TRBJ2-1, with D possibly called TRBD1 or TRBD2 (5 bases each). The CDR3 runs 14 residues. The V end was cut by 5 bases, the J end by 5 bases, with 13 bases between. Per germline, CDR1 SEHNR and CDR2 FQNEAQ (reference sequence). Filled out from reference TRBV7-9 and TRBJ2-1, the complete variable domain reads DTGVSQNPRHKITKRGQNVTFRCDPISEHNRLYWYRQTLGQGPEFLTYFQNEAQLEKSRLLSDRFSAERPKGSFSTLEIQRTEQGDSAMYLCASSVTRDHNEQFFGPGTRLTVL.

The rearrangement links TRBV27 to TRBJ2-3; 9 nucleotides align to TRBD2. CDR1 is MNHEY, CDR2 SMNVEV, per germline (reference sequence). The V segment lost 5 bases and the J segment 0 bases; nucleotides outside the gene matches: 3. The CDR3 sequence is 15 residues long. As DNA, the CDR3 is TGTGCCAGCAGTCTTAGCGGGAGTAGCACAGATACGCAGTATTTT. Amino acids: CASSLSGSSTDTQYF.

J is TRBJ2-7 and V is TRBV5-1, with 11 nucleotides matching TRBD1. CDR3 length: 14 residues. With V trimmed by 3 bases and J by 3 bases, 2 bases remained unmatched. In germline, CDR1 is SGHRS, CDR2 YFSETQ. As DNA, the CDR3 is TGCGCCAGCAGCTCCGGGACAGGGGGCTACGAGCAGTACTTC. It specifies CASSSGTGGYEQYF.

This chain connects TRBV7-9 to TRBJ2-5; no reliable D call. The end of the DNA aligns better with TRBJ2-7, so the J call may be wrong. CDR3 length equals 12 residues. Germline V lookup: CDR1 SEHNR, CDR2 FQNEAQ (reference sequence). The DNA of the CDR3 is TGTGCCAGCACCCCGAGCAGGTACGAGCAGTACTTC. Translated: CASTPSRYEQYF.

This sequence joins TRBV11-2 and TRBJ2-1, with a weak D call TRBD2 (5 bases). The ends were cut back, 4 bases at V and 10 bases at J, with 11 bases in the middle. Germline loops: CDR1 SGHAT, CDR2 FQNNGV. This CDR3 spans 12 amino acids. The CDR3 coding sequence is TGTGCCAGCAGCTCCTACCCGGGGGAGCAGTTCTTC. The encoded protein is CASSSYPGEQFF.

The J gene is TRBJ1-2, the V gene TRBV27, with D unresolved. There are 13 residues in the CDR3. CDR1 is MNHEY, CDR2 SMNVEV, per germline (reference sequence). V was trimmed by 0 bases and J by 4 bases, leaving 6 bases between them. The CDR3 nucleotides read TGTGCCAGCAGTTTATCGGAATCCTATGGCTACACCTTC. It specifies CASSLSESYGYTF.

In regard to this clone: The sample carries other DNA sequences with the same CDR3. This chain joins TRBV11-2 and TRBJ2-3; D gene ambiguous. The CDR3 extends over 13 amino acids. Germline CDR1 reads SGHAT; CDR2 reads FQNNGV. The V end lost 5 bases, the J end lost 11 bases, and 17 bases lay between the germline ends. The CDR3 loop is CASSARTVLGQYF. The CDR3 DNA reads as TGTGCCAGCAGCGCCAGGACCGTACTCGGGCAGTATTTT.

A single count supports this clone. This chain links TRBV19 with TRBJ2-3; 8 nucleotides line up with TRBD1. V shed 5 bases, J shed 1 base, and the junction held 8 bases outside the gene matches. Germline V gene lookup returns CDR1 LNHDA and CDR2 SQIVND (reference sequence). This CDR3 is built from 16 residues. CDR3 sequence (DNA): TGTGCCAGTAGTGTGCCAGGGGGCTGGGGCACAGATACGCAGTATTTT. Amino acids: CASSVPGGWGTDTQYF. Full variable domain (outside the CDR3, taken from reference TRBV19 and TRBJ2-3): DGGITQSPKYLFRKEGQNVTLSCEQNLNHDAMYWYRQDPGQGLRLIYYSQIVNDFQKGDIAEGYSVSREKKESFPLTVTSAQKNPTAFYLCASSVPGGWGTDTQYFGPGTRLTVL.

This clone was recorded once. CDR3 in amino acids: CASIKGAGGWETQYF. The CDR3 DNA sequence: TGTGCCAGCATCAAGGGGGCGGGAGGATGGGAGACCCAGTACTTC. The chain carries TRBV28 and TRBJ2-5, with TRBD2 as a possible D gene (8 bases). This CDR3 is built from 15 residues. V dropped 7 bases and J dropped 5 bases, with 20 bases sitting between them. Germline V CDR1 and CDR2: MDHEN, SYDVKM.

The chain joins TRBV7-2 to TRBJ2-7; a weak D match, TRBD2 (5 bases). CDR1 is SGHTA, CDR2 FQGNSA, per germline. CDR3 length: 13 residues. The V end was cut by 3 bases, the J end by 5 bases, with 11 bases between. The CDR3 is CASSFGTRHEQYF. CDR3 DNA: TGTGCCAGCAGCTTCGGAACTAGACACGAGCAGTACTTC.

This sequence joins TRBV2 and TRBJ2-7; D ambiguous. Per the germline V gene, CDR1 is SNHLY and CDR2 is FYNNEI. This CDR3 contains 12 residues. Trimming removed 3 bases from V and 1 base from J, with 4 bases in between. The DNA of the CDR3 is TGTGCCAGCAGTGACGCGTCCTACGAGCAGTACTTC. As protein: CASSDASYEQYF.

The chain employs TRBV28 and TRBJ2-7; D is possibly TRBD1 or TRBD2 (6 bases each). The CDR3 has 10 amino acids. Germline V gene data show CDR1 as MDHEN and CDR2 as SYDVKM. The V end lost 8 bases, the J end lost 11 bases, and 13 bases lay between the germline ends. CDR3 coding DNA: TGTGCCAGCGGGACACGGGGGAAGTACTTC. Encoded protein: CASGTRGKYF.

The chain has TRBV7-8 and TRBJ1-5; D might be TRBD1 (6 bases). This CDR3 has 15 residues. Germline assignment: CDR1 SGHVS and CDR2 FQNEAQ. The V gene lost 1 base and the J gene lost 4 bases, with 11 bases spanning the gap. CDR3 residues: CASSLEGVGNQPQHF. The CDR3 nucleotides are TGTGCCAGCAGCTTAGAGGGGGTGGGGAATCAGCCCCAGCATTTT. Variable domain in full (rest from reference TRBV7-8 and TRBJ1-5): GAGVSQSPRYKVAKRGQDVALRCDPISGHVSLFWYQQALGQGPEFLTYFQNEAQLDKSGLPSDRFFAERPEGSVSTLKIQRTQQEDSAVYLCASSLEGVGNQPQHFGDGTRLSIL.

The gene calls are TRBV4-1 and TRBJ1-2; the D is unclear. Trimming removed 0 bases from V and 2 bases from J, with 1 base in between. Germline values: CDR1 MGHRA, CDR2 YSYEKL. The CDR3 sequence is 12 residues long. The CDR3: CASSQDNYGYTF. CDR3 nucleotide sequence: TGCGCCAGCAGCCAAGACAACTATGGCTACACCTTC.

The rearrangement joins TRBV4-1 to TRBJ2-7, with 8 bases aligning to TRBD2. CDR1 MGHRA and CDR2 YSYEKL come from the germline V gene. V was clipped by 0 bases and J by 2 bases; unmatched bases: 3. This CDR3 is 15 amino acids long. This CDR3 is CASSQESGGAYEQYF. Here the CDR3 DNA reads TGCGCCAGCAGCCAAGAAAGCGGGGGCGCCTACGAGCAGTACTTC.

The chain links TRBV5-4 to TRBJ1-1; D is possibly TRBD1 (5 bases). The CDR3 spans 15 residues. V was shortened by 0 bases and J by 1 base, with 10 bases between the two germline ends. The V gene's germline CDR1 is SGHNT and CDR2 YYREEE (reference sequence). The CDR3, as DNA: TGTGCCAGCAGCTTGGCTTCCAGGGAGAACACTGAAGCTTTCTTT. This codes for CASSLASRENTEAFF.

The chain is built from TRBV5-1 and TRBJ2-3; 11 positions match TRBD2. V gave up 3 bases and J gave up 5 bases; unmatched junction bases: 2. The CDR3 runs 14 residues. The germline CDR1 and CDR2 sequences are SGHRS and YFSETQ. CDR3 coding DNA: TGCGCCAGCAGCTCCGGGACTAGCGGAGATACGCAGTATTTT. This translates into CASSSGTSGDTQYF.

This clone was counted only a few times. The chain has TRBV28 and TRBJ1-4, with no clear D. V lost 2 bases and J lost 5, with 12 bases in between. Per germline, CDR1 MDHEN and CDR2 SYDVKM. The length of the CDR3 is 15 residues. The CDR3 here is CASSLPGQSNEKLFF. The CDR3 coding sequence is TGTGCCAGCAGTTTACCTGGTCAGAGCAATGAAAAACTGTTTTTT.

The chain joins TRBV6-5 to TRBJ2-7; D possibly matches TRBD1 or TRBD2 (5 bases each). CDR3 length: 13 amino acids. V lost 3 bases to trimming and J lost 6 bases, with 12 bases between them. Germline V gene data show CDR1 as MNHEY and CDR2 as SVGAGI. For the CDR3, the DNA is TGTGCCAGCAGTTATGCGATGGGACCCGAGCAGTACTTC. Residues: CASSYAMGPEQYF.

Only one count was recorded for this clone. The chain recombines TRBV2 with TRBJ2-1; D possibly corresponds to TRBD2 (6 bases). The CDR3 is made up of 14 amino acids. CDR1 is SNHLY, CDR2 FYNNEI, per germline. The V end lost 8 bases, the J end lost 3 bases, and 14 bases lay between the germline ends. The CDR3 sequence: CASSEGGNYNEQFF. CDR3 nucleotides: TGTGCCAGCTCAGAAGGCGGGAACTACAATGAGCAGTTCTTC.

The chain combines TRBV30 with TRBJ1-5; D is unclear. The germline V gene has CDR1 GTSNPN and CDR2 SVGIG (reference sequence). The CDR3 is 13 residues long. V lost 3 bases, J lost 1 base, and 7 bases lay in between. The CDR3 is CAWRGDSNQPQHF. The DNA for the CDR3 is TGTGCCTGGAGGGGAGACAGCAATCAGCCCCAGCATTTT.

This rearrangement joins TRBV11-2 to TRBJ1-5; 7 bases are shared with TRBD1. V lost 0 bases, J lost 6 bases, and 11 bases stayed unmatched. This CDR3 contains 17 residues. CDR1 SGHAT and CDR2 FQNNGV come from the germline V gene. The CDR3 nucleotides are TGTGCCAGCAGCTTAGACGTGCTGGACAGGCGAGGTCAGCCCCAGCATTTT. Translation: CASSLDVLDRRGQPQHF.